This T cell receptor beta chain was sequenced for a study of blood T cell repertoires in COVID-19 (dated by TCRdb to between 2020 and 2021). Regarding the study in general: The collaborator samples originated in the United States, Italy and Spain and spanned the acute and convalescent phases of COVID-19. The samples were drawn from two sources: the first 160 participants of the ongoing ImmuneRACE study, and 1,000 to 1,500 subjects contributed by 6 global collaborators. Deeply sampled blood TCRbeta repertoires from subjects exposed to, actively infected with, or recovered from COVID-19 were included in the dataset. A de-identified subject ID, COVID-19 status, age in years and sex were almost always included in the sample metadata. Where available, HLA class I and class II types were obtained from metadata supplied by the sample provider rather than from assay-based typing. The prospective study material was composed of cDNA or gDNA derived from T cells, B-cell-depleted T cells, or PBMCs. A freely available public database, intended as a resource for researchers studying the immune response to SARS-CoV-2, is where the repertoires were released.

As encoded in the germline V gene, CDR1 is SGHDT while CDR2 is YYEEEE. The CDR3, from cysteine to phenylalanine, totals 15 residues. The entry retains the CDR3 DNA only, 45 bases that are in frame from base 1. Cut back by 2 bases and 2 bases, the V and J ends lie 13 bases apart. In regard to this clone: This clone's antigen is unknown. The input lacks base qualities; no much larger clone sits a single base away.

TCRbeta CDR3 regions were amplified from genomic DNA by means of the immunoSEQ Assay, a bias-controlled multiplex PCR. Per the authors' processing: The number of nucleated cells in each sample was estimated from the amplification of reference gene primers within the assay. To quantify the absolute abundance of each unique TCRbeta CDR3 rearrangement, sequence reads were collapsed and filtered. For each sample, productive Simpson clonality was calculated as the square root of Simpson's diversity index across productive rearrangements. TCRdb re-hosts the immuneACCESS table, in-frame sequences only. Its copies lack some clones; in the studies checked, an unresolved V gene accounts for under half of them, and the cause for the rest is not known. That table gives V, J and clone size, and the DNA gave D and trimming. This sample has 150,000 to 200,000 clones in its table, and around four fifths of those were observed once. The ten most abundant clones make up about 14% of the sample.

Results the study describes overall, beyond this receptor: The amount of clinical and demographic metadata varied by source and participant and was provided uncurated.

In Seattle, one collaborating source enrolled patients while the infection was active and tracked those patients longitudinally over the course of disease. Whole blood was collected in K2EDTA tubes by collaborating institutions according to the institutions' own protocols. For TCRbeta analysis, collaborators shipped samples in one of three forms: frozen whole blood, isolated PBMCs, or DNA extracted from either of those sample types. The sequence derives from a woman in her sixties or seventies with COVID-19, enrolled during active disease. The sequence joins TRBV5-6 to TRBJ1-1; TRBD1 is perhaps the D gene, given 6 matching bases. The sequenced material came from peripheral blood. This receptor carries the CDR3 CASSLGRGSNTEAFF. The bases are TGTGCCAGCAGCTTAGGCAGGGGCTCTAACACTGAAGCTTTCTTT.